Below, one TCR beta chain is given with its context. The record originates from a study of blood T cell repertoires in COVID-19. Study-wide context: Samples taken during acute and convalescent COVID-19 were collected in the United States, Italy and Spain. PBMCs, B-cell-depleted T cells, or T cells were the source of the cDNA or gDNA that made up the material.

V lost 9 bases and J 2 bases, leaving 10 bases between the germline ends. The CDR3 is 12 residues long. The germline V gene encodes CDR1 MDHEN and CDR2 SYDVKM. Per the study methods: From reference gene primer amplification, estimates of nucleated cell counts were derived. Repertoires were generated with immunoSEQ multiplex PCR, while TCRdb's copy carries only in-frame clones and drops some. That table supplies the V and J calls and clone size; D and trimming were determined from the DNA. This sample has 95,000 to 100,000 clones, with about 87% found just once. The chain employs TRBV28 and TRBJ1-2; D perhaps matches TRBD1 (6 bases). This TCR was recovered from a woman in her twenties or thirties with acute or convalescent COVID-19. The sequencing sample was made of peripheral blood. The CDR3: CASLTGNYGYTF. CDR3 DNA sequence: TGTGCCAGTTTGACAGGAAACTATGGCTACACCTTC.